One T cell receptor (beta chain) is described in this entry. This CDR3 is 11 amino acids long. Trimming stripped 3 bases from V and 6 bases from J, with 5 bases between. Germline loops: CDR1 DFQATT, CDR2 SNEGSKA (reference sequence). The data were taken from a study of lymphopenia after photon versus proton radiotherapy. Measured with immunoSEQ multiplex PCR; TCRdb has only the in-frame clones, and not every one. The sample carries roughly 42,000 clones, roughly 85% recorded once. This specimen consisted of peripheral blood, obtained from a patient treated with photon-based radiotherapy. The clonotype comes from a man aged 35-49 years with gastric cancer. The chain is built from TRBV20-1 and TRBJ2-2; D is unclear. CDR3 DNA: TGCAGTGCTAGTCGGCCCGGGGAGCTGTTTTTT. Protein sequence: CSASRPGELFF.